These 18 T cell receptor beta chains were sequenced from one sample in a study of blood T cell repertoires in COVID-19 (dated by TCRdb to 2018 to 2020). Preparation of the library involved the immunoSEQ multiplex PCR assay. This is the immuneACCESS table as TCRdb keeps it, with only in-frame sequences that have V and J called. A part of the clones is gone; compared with another copy, unresolved V genes explain less than half, and the rest is unexplained. The sample records roughly 250,000 clones, about 90% of which are singletons. Together, the top ten hold 1.5% to 2% of the sample. The sequencing sample was made of PBMCs or T cells enriched from blood (not recorded which). The receptors originated from a young woman who had recovered from COVID-19.

This sequence joins TRBV19 and TRBJ2-5, with 7 bases lining up with TRBD1. The germline gives CDR1 LNHDA, CDR2 SQIVND (reference sequence). CDR3 length: 16 amino acids. Trimming removed 6 bases from V and 5 bases from J; junction bases left unmatched: 15. The CDR3, as DNA: TGTGCCAGTAGCAGAACCGGGACCCCCAGGGGGGAGACCCAGTACTTC. It encodes CASSRTGTPRGETQYF.

As regards this clone: The identical CDR3 is also encoded by other nucleotide sequences in the sample. The rearrangement uses TRBV5-1 and TRBJ1-5; D remains ambiguous. CDR1 and CDR2 (germline): SGHRS, YFSETQ. The CDR3 is 15 residues long. The ends were cut back, 0 bases at V and 1 base at J, with 8 bases in the middle. This CDR3 reads CASSLVGGSNQPQHF. The CDR3 region has the DNA TGCGCCAGCAGCTTGGTGGGAGGGAGCAATCAGCCCCAGCATTTT.

This clone appeared once. The J gene is TRBJ2-1, the V gene TRBV29-1, with D possibly being TRBD2 (5 bases). Trimming removed 3 bases at V and 10 bases at J, with 13 bases between. The CDR3 consists of 12 residues. In germline, CDR1 is SQVTM, CDR2 ANQGSEA. Here the CDR3 reads CSVDSAGGEQFF. The DNA for the CDR3 is TGCAGCGTTGATAGTGCCGGAGGCGAGCAGTTCTTC.

The chain has TRBV4-1 and TRBJ1-2; the D gene is possibly TRBD1 (6 bases). Germline CDR1 is MGHRA and CDR2 is YSYEKL. The CDR3 covers 17 residues. Trimming removed 0 bases at V and 4 bases at J, with 18 bases between. DNA for the CDR3: TGCGCCAGCAGCCAAGATCTCCCCGGACAGAACTTCTATGGCTACACCTTC. Translating gives CASSQDLPGQNFYGYTF.

The CDR3 bases are TGTGCCAGCAGTGTATTGGCACAGCGGGAGGGCCGCCGCGAGCAGTACTTC. Translating it yields CASSVLAQREGRREQYF. This chain connects TRBV2 to TRBJ2-7, with 10 bases matching TRBD2. CDR1 is SNHLY, CDR2 FYNNEI, per germline. The CDR3 covers 17 residues. V was clipped by 4 bases and J by 6 bases; unmatched bases: 15.

The genes are TRBV5-1 and TRBJ1-3, with 8 bases that match TRBD1. This CDR3 spans 15 amino acids. CDR1 is SGHRS, CDR2 YFSETQ, per germline. With 3 bases clipped from V and 4 bases from J, the junction kept 6 bases outside the gene matches. The CDR3: CASSWTTGVGNTIYF. DNA of the CDR3: TGCGCCAGCAGCTGGACGACAGGGGTCGGAAACACCATATATTTT.

This clone showed up just a few times. CDR3 sequence (DNA): TGTGCCACAGACAGGGGTGGCCAGCCCCAGCATTTT. Encoded protein: CATDRGGQPQHF. V usage is TRBV19 and J usage is TRBJ1-5; TRBD1 matches 8 bases. V dropped 10 bases and J dropped 7; count of bases not matched to a gene: 6. This CDR3 has 12 amino acids. CDR1 is LNHDA and CDR2 is SQIVND in the germline V gene (reference sequence). Looking up the rest from reference TRBV19 and TRBJ1-5 gives the full variable domain: DGGITQSPKYLFRKEGQNVTLSCEQNLNHDAMYWYRQDPGQGLRLIYYSQIVNDFQKGDIAEGYSVSREKKESFPLTVTSAQKNPTAFYLCATDRGGQPQHFGDGTRLSIL.

The CDR3 spells CASSSRRSVTGLTEAFF. The DNA for the CDR3 is TGTGCCAGCAGCTCCCGGCGGAGTGTGACAGGGCTCACTGAAGCTTTCTTT. V is TRBV5-7 and J is TRBJ1-1; 7 nucleotides line up with TRBD1. TRBV5-7 has ORF status, its function being uncertain. CDR3 length equals 17 residues. Germline trimming cut 3 bases from V and 4 bases from J; bases unmatched to any gene: 15.

This clone was seen once. This chain links TRBV19 with TRBJ2-1; 9 nucleotides line up with TRBD2. Germline values: CDR1 LNHDA, CDR2 SQIVND (reference sequence). After removal of 7 bases from V and 7 bases from J, the junction contained 5 bases not matched to a gene. This CDR3 contains 13 residues. The CDR3 sequence is CASTPGLANEQFF. The CDR3 DNA follows: TGTGCCAGTACTCCGGGACTAGCAAATGAGCAGTTCTTC.

The V gene is TRBV28, the J gene TRBJ2-5; D is unclear. V was pared by 4 bases and J by 3 bases, with 9 bases between. CDR1 MDHEN and CDR2 SYDVKM come from the germline V gene. The CDR3 consists of 13 residues. Here the CDR3 reads CASSYVSEETQYF. DNA for the CDR3: TGTGCCAGCAGTTACGTCAGTGAAGAGACCCAGTACTTC.

The rearrangement joins TRBV5-1 to TRBJ1-1; tentatively, D is TRBD1 (6 bases). This CDR3 is 15 amino acids long. V lost 2 bases and J lost 3, with 14 bases in between. Germline CDR1 is SGHRS and CDR2 is YFSETQ. In nucleotides, the CDR3 is TGCGCCAGCAGCTTACAGGGTATTACGGACACTGAAGCTTTCTTT. Translated, it gives CASSLQGITDTEAFF.

This chain uses TRBV24-1 with TRBJ1-5, with TRBD1 matching 7 bases. CDR1 is KGHDR, CDR2 SFDVKD, per germline. With 4 bases clipped from V and 2 bases from J, the junction kept 10 bases outside the gene matches. The CDR3 runs to 17 residues. CDR3 protein: CATSDRDSLLGNQPQHF. CDR3 bases: TGTGCCACCAGTGACCGGGACAGTCTTCTCGGCAATCAGCCCCAGCATTTT.

The J gene is TRBJ1-2, the V gene TRBV5-4; 8 bases align to TRBD1. Trimming at V came to 2 bases and at J to 8 bases, leaving 5 bases not matched to a gene. The CDR3 spans 13 residues. Germline V gene lookup returns CDR1 SGHNT and CDR2 YYREEE (reference sequence). The CDR3: CASSFDRGMGYTF. The CDR3 DNA reads as TGTGCCAGCAGCTTCGACAGGGGAATGGGCTACACCTTC.

The rearrangement joins TRBV7-2 to TRBJ1-2, with 10 bases identical to TRBD1. This CDR3 has 19 amino acids. Germline V CDR1 and CDR2: SGHTA, FQGNSA. Unmatched junction bases numbered 20, after V lost 4 bases and J lost 6 bases. This chain's CDR3 is CASSSTDRDRGDLYDGYTF. The CDR3 coding sequence is TGTGCCAGCAGCTCAACAGACCGGGACAGGGGCGATTTGTACGATGGCTACACCTTC.

This sequence joins TRBV12-3 or TRBV12-4 and TRBJ2-1; 12 positions agree with TRBD2. This CDR3 comprises 13 residues. V shed 6 bases, J shed 7 bases, and the junction held 1 base outside the gene matches. This CDR3 is CASRLAGGNEQFF. The CDR3 nucleotides read TGTGCCAGCAGGCTAGCGGGAGGGAATGAGCAGTTCTTC.

V usage is TRBV11-2 and J usage is TRBJ1-2; 7 nucleotides agree with TRBD1. The germline V gene has CDR1 SGHAT and CDR2 FQNNGV. The CDR3 runs to 13 residues. J gave up 8 bases and V 1 base, and 4 bases lay outside the gene matches. CDR3 nucleotides: TGTGCCAGCAGCTTAGCAAGAGGGGGCGGCTACACCTTC. As protein: CASSLARGGGYTF.

V usage is TRBV7-3 and J usage is TRBJ2-3, with D maybe TRBD1 (8 bases). The CDR3 is 16 amino acids. Germline V lookup: CDR1 SGHTA, CDR2 FQGTGA. V shed 5 bases and J shed 5 bases, with 20 bases lying between them. The CDR3 region is CASSATGGAVGDTQYF. The CDR3 DNA sequence: TGTGCCAGCAGCGCCACAGGGGGGGCCGTCGGAGATACGCAGTATTTT.

This sequence joins TRBV29-1 and TRBJ2-1; D not resolved. V was trimmed by 5 bases and J by 9 bases, leaving 11 bases between them. Germline V gives CDR1 SQVTM, CDR2 ANQGSEA. The CDR3 has 11 residues. The CDR3 region is CSVPLRSEQFF. The CDR3 DNA reads as TGCAGCGTTCCCCTTAGAAGTGAGCAGTTCTTC.